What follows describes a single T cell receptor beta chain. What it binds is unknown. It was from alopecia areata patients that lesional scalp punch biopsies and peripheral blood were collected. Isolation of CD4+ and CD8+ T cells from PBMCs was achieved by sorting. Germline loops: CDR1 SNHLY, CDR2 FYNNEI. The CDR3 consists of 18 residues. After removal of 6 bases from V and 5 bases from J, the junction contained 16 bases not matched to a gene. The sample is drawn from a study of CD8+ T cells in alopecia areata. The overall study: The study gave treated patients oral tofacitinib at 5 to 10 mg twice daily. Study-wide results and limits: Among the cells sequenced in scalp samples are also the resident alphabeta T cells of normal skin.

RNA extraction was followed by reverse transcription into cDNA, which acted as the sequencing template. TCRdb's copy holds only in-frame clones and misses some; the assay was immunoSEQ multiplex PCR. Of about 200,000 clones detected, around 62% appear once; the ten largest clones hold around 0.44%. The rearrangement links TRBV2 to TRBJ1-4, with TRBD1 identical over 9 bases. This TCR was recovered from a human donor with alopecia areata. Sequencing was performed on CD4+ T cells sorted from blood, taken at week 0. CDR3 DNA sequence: TGTGCCAGCAGCTCGGGACAGGGAATCTCAGGGTGGAATGAAAAACTGTTTTTT. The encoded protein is CASSSGQGISGWNEKLFF. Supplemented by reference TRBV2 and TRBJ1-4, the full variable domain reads EPEVTQTPSHQVTQMGQEVILRCVPISNHLYFYWYRQILGQKVEFLVSFYNNEISEKSEIFDDQFSVERPDGSNFTLKIRSTKLEDSAMYFCASSSGQGISGWNEKLFFGSGTQLSVL.